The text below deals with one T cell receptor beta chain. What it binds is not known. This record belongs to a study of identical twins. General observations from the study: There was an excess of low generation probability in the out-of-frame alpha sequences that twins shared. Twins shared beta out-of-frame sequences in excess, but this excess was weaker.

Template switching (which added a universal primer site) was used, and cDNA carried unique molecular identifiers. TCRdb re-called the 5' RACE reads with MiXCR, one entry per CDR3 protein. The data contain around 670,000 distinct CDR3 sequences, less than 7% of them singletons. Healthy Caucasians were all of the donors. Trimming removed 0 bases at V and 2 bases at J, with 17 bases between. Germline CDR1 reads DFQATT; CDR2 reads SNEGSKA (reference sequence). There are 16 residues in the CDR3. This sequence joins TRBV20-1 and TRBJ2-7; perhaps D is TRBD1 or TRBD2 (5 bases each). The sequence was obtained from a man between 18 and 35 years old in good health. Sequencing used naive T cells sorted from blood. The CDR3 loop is CSARDPRGNEPYEQYF. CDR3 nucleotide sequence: TGCAGTGCTAGAGATCCGAGGGGAAATGAACCCTACGAGCAGTACTTC.